This T cell receptor beta chain was sequenced during a study of T cells in localized non-small cell lung cancer (dated by TCRdb to the early 2020s). Some background on the complete study: The study examined T cell repertoires in a few hundred patients with early-stage NSCLC and compared tumors with uninvolved tumor-adjacent lungs. The mean age of the NSCLC patients was 60 to 85 years, with approximately 130 men and 95 to 110 women. The cohort comprised 200 to 300 treatment-naïve NSCLC patients with resected, localized lung tumors.

Study-wide findings and limitations: Because multi-region tumor sequencing was not done, intratumor heterogeneity could not be ruled out. A median of approximately 55 of the top 100 tumor clones were detected in paired uninvolved adjacent lung, and approximately 28 of these tumor clones were also found among the top 100 clones of the paired uninvolved adjacent lung. Uninvolved tumor-adjacent lung showed the highest T cell clonality, higher than tumor, which suggests more focused antigenic responses in the uninvolved tumor-adjacent lung. Since the design was exploratory, TCR variables were selected using unadjusted p-values with no false-discovery rate correction. Longer overall survival was associated with higher T cell density in blood, whereas shorter survival was associated with higher clonality in adjacent lung.

At diagnosis, tumor, uninvolved tumor-adjacent lung and peripheral blood were collected and then preserved as a mix of FFPE and fresh-frozen material. For TCR repertoire profiling, the blood samples were analyzed as peripheral blood mononuclear cells. Trimming removed 0 bases from V and 0 bases from J, leaving 15 bases between the germline ends. Including cysteine and phenylalanine, the CDR3 has 18 amino acids. The only DNA kept is the CDR3, 54 bases in frame from the first base. As encoded in the germline V gene (reference sequence), CDR1 is WNHNN while CDR2 is SYGVQD. The immunoSEQ Assay was used to sequence TCR beta CDR3 regions from DNA. On the study's bioinformatics: T cell density was computed as TCR beta template counts normalized to usable DNA estimated by amplifying housekeeping genes. Using the preseqR package, richness was estimated by extrapolating to 120,000 templates for tissue samples and 400,000 templates for PBMC samples. Clonality was taken to be one minus Pielou's evenness. Differential abundance testing on productive amino-acid clonotypes, with a minimum total count of 5 and an alpha of 0.1, was used to identify tissue-enriched TCRs. The Jaccard Index and the Morisita Overlap Index were used to measure repertoire overlap between compartments. TCR beta CDR3s were clustered by GLIPH together with public tetramer-defined viral CDR3s, and at least three viral sequences plus V-gene enrichment were required for viral motifs. This is the immuneACCESS table as TCRdb keeps it, with only in-frame sequences that have V and J called. A part of the clones is gone; compared with another copy, unresolved V genes explain less than half, and the rest is unexplained. The V and J calls and clone size were taken over from that table, and D and trimming were inferred from the DNA. For this sample the table gives 40,000 to 65,000 clones, of which around nine tenths were detected only once. Of the sample, about a sixth is held by the ten largest clones.

On this clone itself: Its specific antigen is unknown. No base-level quality is on record; no much larger clone is a single base apart.

This sample comprised PBMCs, obtained before any cancer treatment. The rearranged chain carries TRBV10-1 and TRBJ1-3; the D segment could be TRBD1, given 5 matching bases. The sequence was obtained from a female donor with stage II lung adenocarcinoma. The bases are TGCGCCAGCAGTGAGTCGATCCGGGGGTTCGGCTCTGGAAACACCATATATTTT. It is translated as CASSESIRGFGSGNTIYF.